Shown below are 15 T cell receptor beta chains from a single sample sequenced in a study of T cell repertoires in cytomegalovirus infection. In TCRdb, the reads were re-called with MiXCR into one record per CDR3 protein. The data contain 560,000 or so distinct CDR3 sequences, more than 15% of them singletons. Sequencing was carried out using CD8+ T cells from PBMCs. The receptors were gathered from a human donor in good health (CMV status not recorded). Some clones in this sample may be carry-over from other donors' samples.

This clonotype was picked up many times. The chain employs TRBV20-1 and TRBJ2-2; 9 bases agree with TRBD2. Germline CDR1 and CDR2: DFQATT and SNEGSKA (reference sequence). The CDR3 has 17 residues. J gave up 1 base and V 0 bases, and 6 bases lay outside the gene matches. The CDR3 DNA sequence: TGCAGTGCTAGAGATAAACGAGCGGGGGGGAACACCGGGGAGCTGTTTTTT. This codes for CSARDKRAGGNTGELFF.

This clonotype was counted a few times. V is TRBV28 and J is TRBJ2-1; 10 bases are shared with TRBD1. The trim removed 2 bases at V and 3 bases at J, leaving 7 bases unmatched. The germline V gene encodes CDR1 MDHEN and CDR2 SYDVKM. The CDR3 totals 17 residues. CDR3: CASSLPTGTGVYNEQFF. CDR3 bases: TGTGCCAGCAGTTTACCCACCGGGACAGGGGTCTACAATGAGCAGTTCTTC.

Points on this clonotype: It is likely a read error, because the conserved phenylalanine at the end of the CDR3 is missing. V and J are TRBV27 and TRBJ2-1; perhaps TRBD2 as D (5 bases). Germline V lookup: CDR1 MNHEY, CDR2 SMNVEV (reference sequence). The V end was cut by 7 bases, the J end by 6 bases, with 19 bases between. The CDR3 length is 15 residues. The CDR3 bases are TGTGCCAGCACCTTTGCGATGACTGGACTCAATGAGCAGTTCTTA. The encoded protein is CASTFAMTGLNEQFL.

Here the CDR3 reads CASSLDTGFEAFF. The CDR3 nucleotides read TGTGCCAGCAGCTTAGATACAGGGTTTGAAGCTTTCTTT. The rearrangement uses TRBV7-9 and TRBJ1-1; TRBD1 might be the D (6 bases). CDR3 size: 13 residues. Germline assignment: CDR1 SEHNR and CDR2 FQNEAQ (reference sequence). The V and J ends lost 1 base and 7 bases respectively, with 10 bases between them. The full variable domain, its missing parts supplied by reference TRBV7-9 and TRBJ1-1, is DTGVSQNPRHKITKRGQNVTFRCDPISEHNRLYWYRQTLGQGPEFLTYFQNEAQLEKSRLLSDRFSAERPKGSFSTLEIQRTEQGDSAMYLCASSLDTGFEAFFGQGTRLTVV.

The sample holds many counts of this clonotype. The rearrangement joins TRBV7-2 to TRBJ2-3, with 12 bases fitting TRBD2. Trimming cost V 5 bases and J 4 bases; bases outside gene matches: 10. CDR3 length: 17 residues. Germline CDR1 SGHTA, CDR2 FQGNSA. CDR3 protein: CASSPRLAGDLADTQYF. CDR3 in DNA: TGTGCCAGCAGCCCACGACTAGCGGGAGATCTGGCAGATACGCAGTATTTT.

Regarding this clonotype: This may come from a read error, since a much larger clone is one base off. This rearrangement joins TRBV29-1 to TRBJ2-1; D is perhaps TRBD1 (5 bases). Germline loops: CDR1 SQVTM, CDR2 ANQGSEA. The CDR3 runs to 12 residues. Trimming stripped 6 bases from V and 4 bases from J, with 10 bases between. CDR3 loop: CSVHDSYNEQFF. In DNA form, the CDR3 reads TGCAGCGTGCACGACAGTTACAATGAGCAGTTCTTC.

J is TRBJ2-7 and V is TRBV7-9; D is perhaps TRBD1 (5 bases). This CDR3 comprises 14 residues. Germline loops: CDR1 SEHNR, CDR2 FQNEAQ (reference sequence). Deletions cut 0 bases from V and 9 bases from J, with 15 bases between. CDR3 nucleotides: TGTGCCAGCAGCTTAGCGCTGGGGATTCAGGGGCAGTACTTC. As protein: CASSLALGIQGQYF.

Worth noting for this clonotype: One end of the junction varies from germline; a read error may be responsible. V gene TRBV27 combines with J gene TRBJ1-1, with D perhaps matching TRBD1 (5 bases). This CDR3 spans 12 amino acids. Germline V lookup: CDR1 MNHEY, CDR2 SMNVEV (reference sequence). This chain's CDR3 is CASLGAGTVAFF. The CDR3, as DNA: TGTGCCAGCCTCGGGGCTGGAACTGTAGCTTTCTTT.

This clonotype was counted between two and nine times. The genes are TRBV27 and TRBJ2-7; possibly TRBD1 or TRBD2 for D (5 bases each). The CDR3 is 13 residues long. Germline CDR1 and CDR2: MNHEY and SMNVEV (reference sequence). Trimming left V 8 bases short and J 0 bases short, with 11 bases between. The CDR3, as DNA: TGTGCCAGCCGGGGACGGAGCTCCTACGAGCAGTACTTC. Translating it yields CASRGRSSYEQYF.

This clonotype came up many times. This chain's CDR3 is CASSLDGYTGELFF. In DNA form, the CDR3 reads TGTGCCAGCAGCTTAGACGGCTACACCGGGGAGCTGTTTTTT. This chain connects TRBV7-8 to TRBJ2-2; D not certain. The CDR3 runs 14 residues. V dropped 1 base and J dropped 3 bases, with 6 bases sitting between them. CDR1 and CDR2 (germline): SGHVS, FQNEAQ.

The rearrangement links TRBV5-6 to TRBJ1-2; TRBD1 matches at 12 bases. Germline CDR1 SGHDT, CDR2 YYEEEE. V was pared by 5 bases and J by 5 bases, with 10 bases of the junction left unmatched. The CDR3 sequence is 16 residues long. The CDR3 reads CASSFSGTGGRYGYTF. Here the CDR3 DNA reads TGTGCCAGCAGTTTCTCCGGGACAGGGGGCCGGTATGGCTACACCTTC.

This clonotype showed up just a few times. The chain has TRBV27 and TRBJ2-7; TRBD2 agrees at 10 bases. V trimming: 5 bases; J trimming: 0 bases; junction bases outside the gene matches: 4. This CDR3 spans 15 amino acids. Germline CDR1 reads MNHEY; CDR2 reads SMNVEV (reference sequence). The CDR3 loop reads CASSLSGGPSYEQYF. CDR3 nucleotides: TGTGCCAGCAGTCTTAGCGGGGGGCCCTCCTACGAGCAGTACTTC.

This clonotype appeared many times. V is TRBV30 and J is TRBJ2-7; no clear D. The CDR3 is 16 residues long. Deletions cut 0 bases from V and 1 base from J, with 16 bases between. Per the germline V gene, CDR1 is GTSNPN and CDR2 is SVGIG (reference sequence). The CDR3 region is CAWSVPRRALSYEQYF. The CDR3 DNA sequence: TGTGCCTGGAGTGTACCTCGGAGAGCCCTTTCCTACGAGCAGTACTTC. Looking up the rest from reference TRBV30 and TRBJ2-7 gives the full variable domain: SQTIHQWPATLVQPVGSPLSLECTVEGTSNPNLYWYRQAAGRGLQLLFYSVGIGQISSEVPQNLSASRPQDRQFILSSKKLLLSDSGFYLCAWSVPRRALSYEQYFGPGTRLTVT.

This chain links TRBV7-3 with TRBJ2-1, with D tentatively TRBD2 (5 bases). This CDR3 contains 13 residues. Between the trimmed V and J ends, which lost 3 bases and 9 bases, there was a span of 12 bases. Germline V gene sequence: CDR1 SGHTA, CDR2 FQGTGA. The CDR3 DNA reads TGTGCCAGCAGCTTTCTACAAGGAGGTGAGCAGTTCTTC. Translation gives CASSFLQGGEQFF.

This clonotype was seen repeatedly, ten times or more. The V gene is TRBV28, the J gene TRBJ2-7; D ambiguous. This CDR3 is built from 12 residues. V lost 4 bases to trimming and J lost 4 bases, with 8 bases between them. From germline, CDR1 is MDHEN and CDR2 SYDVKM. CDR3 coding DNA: TGTGCCAGCAGTTCGGTCCGTTACGAGCAGTACTTC. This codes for CASSSVRYEQYF.